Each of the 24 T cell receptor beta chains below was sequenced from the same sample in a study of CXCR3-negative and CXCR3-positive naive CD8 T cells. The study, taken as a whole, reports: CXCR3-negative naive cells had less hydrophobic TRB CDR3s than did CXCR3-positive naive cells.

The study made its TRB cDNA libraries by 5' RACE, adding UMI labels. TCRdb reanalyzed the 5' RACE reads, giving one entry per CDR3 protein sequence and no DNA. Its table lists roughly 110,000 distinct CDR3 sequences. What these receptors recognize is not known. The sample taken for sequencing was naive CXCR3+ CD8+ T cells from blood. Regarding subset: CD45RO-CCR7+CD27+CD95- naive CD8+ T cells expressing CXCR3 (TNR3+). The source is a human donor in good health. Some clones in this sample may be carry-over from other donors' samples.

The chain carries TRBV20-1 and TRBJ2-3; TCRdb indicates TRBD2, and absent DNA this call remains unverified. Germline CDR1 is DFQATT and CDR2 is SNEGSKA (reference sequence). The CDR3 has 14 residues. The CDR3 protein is CSARLAGFTDTQYF.

CDR3 region: CASSLVPGELFF. The rearrangement joins TRBV7-9 to TRBJ2-2. CDR3 size: 12 residues. The germline V gene has CDR1 SEHNR and CDR2 FQNEAQ (reference sequence).

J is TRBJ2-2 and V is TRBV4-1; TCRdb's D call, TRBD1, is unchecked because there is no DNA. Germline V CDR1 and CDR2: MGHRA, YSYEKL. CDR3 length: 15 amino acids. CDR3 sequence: CASGPGQGFTGELFF.

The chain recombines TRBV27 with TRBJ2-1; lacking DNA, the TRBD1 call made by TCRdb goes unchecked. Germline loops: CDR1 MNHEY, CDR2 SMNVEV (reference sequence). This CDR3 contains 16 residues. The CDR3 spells CASSSQGALAYNEQFF.

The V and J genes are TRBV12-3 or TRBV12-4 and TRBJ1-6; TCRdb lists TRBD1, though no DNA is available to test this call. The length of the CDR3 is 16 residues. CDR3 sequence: CASSLTPPRGSSPLHF.

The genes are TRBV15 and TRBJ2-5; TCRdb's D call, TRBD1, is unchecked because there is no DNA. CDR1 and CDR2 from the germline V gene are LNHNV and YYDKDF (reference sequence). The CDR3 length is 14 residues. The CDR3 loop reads CATSRTGESETQYF.

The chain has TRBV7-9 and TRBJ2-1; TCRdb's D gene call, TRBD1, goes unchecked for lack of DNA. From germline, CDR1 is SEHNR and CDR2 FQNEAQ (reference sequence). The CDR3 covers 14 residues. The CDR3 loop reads CASRRDRDYNEQFF. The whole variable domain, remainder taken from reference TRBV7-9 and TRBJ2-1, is DTGVSQNPRHKITKRGQNVTFRCDPISEHNRLYWYRQTLGQGPEFLTYFQNEAQLEKSRLLSDRFSAERPKGSFSTLEIQRTEQGDSAMYLCASRRDRDYNEQFFGPGTRLTVL.

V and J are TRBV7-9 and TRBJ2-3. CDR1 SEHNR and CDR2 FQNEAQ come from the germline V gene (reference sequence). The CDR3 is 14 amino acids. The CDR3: CASSLDGTPDTQYF.

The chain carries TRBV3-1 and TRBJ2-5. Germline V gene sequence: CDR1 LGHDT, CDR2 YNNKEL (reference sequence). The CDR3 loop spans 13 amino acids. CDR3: CASSQDGDLSQYF.

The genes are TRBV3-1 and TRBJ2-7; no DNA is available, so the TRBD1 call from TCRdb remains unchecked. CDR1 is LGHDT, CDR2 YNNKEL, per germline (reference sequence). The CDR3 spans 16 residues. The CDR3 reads CASSETRQSFSYEQYF.

The CDR3 sequence: CASSWTSGRGAQFF. The chain employs TRBV27 and TRBJ2-1; the TCRdb call, TRBD2, lacks DNA for checking. Germline V gives CDR1 MNHEY, CDR2 SMNVEV (reference sequence). The CDR3 has 14 residues.

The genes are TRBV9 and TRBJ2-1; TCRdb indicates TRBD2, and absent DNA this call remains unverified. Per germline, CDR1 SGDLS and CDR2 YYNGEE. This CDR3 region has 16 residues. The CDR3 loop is CASSSRGRGGVNEQFF.

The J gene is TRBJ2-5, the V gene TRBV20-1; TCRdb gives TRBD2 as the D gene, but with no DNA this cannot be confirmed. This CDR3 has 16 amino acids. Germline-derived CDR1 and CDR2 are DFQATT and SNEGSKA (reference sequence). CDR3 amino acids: CSAPWTSGSWQETQYF.

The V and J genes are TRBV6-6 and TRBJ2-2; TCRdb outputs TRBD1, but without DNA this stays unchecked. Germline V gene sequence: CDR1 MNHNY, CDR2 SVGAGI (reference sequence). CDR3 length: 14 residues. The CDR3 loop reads CASSPDTETGELFF.

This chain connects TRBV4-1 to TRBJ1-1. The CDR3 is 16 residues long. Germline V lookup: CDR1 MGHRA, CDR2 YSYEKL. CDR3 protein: CASSQDDWAMGTEAFF.

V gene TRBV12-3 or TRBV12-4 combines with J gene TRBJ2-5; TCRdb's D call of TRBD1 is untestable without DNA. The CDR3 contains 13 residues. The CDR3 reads CASIQDRGETQYF.

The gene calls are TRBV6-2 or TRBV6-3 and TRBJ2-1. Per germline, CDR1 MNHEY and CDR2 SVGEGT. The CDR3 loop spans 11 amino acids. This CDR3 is CASRSGNSQFF.

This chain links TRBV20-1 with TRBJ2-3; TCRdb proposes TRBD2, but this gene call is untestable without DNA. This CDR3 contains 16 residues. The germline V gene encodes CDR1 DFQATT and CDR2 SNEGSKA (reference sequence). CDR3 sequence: CSAPPIRTGGTDTQYF.

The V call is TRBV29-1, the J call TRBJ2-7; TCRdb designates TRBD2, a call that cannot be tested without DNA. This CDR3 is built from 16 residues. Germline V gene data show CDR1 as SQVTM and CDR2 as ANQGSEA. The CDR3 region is CSVAGTSGTKTYEQYF.

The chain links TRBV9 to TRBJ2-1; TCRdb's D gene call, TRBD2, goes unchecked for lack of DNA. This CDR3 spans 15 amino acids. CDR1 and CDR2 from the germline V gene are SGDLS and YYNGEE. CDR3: CASSAGLASYNEQFF.

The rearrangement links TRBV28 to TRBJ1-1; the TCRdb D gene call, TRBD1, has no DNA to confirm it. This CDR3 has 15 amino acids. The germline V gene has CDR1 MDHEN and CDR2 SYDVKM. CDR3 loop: CASSRDSLMNTEAFF. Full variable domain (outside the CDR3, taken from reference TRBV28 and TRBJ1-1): DVKVTQSSRYLVKRTGEKVFLECVQDMDHENMFWYRQDPGLGLRLIYFSYDVKMKEKGDIPEGYSVSREKKERFSLILESASTNQTSMYLCASSRDSLMNTEAFFGQGTRLTVV.

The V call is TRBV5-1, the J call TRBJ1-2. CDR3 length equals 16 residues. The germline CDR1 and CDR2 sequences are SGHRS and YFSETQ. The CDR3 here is CASSLIVDRRSYGYTF.

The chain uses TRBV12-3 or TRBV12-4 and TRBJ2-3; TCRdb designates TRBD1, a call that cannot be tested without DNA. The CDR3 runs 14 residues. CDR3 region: CASSPLSRADTQYF.

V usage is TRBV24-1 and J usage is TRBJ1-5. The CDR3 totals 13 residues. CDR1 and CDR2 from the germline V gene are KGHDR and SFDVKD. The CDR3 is CATRFKDNQPQHF.